The 27 T cell receptor beta chains given below trace back to one sample, sequenced in a study of T cells in Graves' hyperthyroidism and ophthalmopathy. Template material for amplifying TCR beta CDR3 regions consisted of RNA transcripts. First-round RT-PCR with HTBI primers amplified the TCR CDR3 region. Using its own MiXCR run on the multiplex PCR reads, TCRdb lists one record per CDR3 protein. The table lists roughly 250,000 distinct CDR3 sequences, more than 14% of them singletons, with about an eighth in the top ten. The material sequenced was blood. Receptor source: a woman between 35 and 50 years old with Graves' hyperthyroidism that later progressed to Graves' ophthalmopathy.

This clonotype was seen ten or more times. The gene calls are TRBV27 and TRBJ1-6; D gene uncertain. V lost 3 bases, J lost 7 bases, and 7 bases lay in between. CDR3 size: 13 residues. CDR1 is MNHEY and CDR2 is SMNVEV in the germline V gene (reference sequence). The CDR3 DNA sequence: TGTGCCAGCAGTTTTGTGGAGAATTCACCCCTCCACTTT. It specifies CASSFVENSPLHF.

This clonotype occurred many times. The rearrangement links TRBV28 to TRBJ1-5; D ambiguous. CDR1 is MDHEN and CDR2 is SYDVKM in the germline V gene. V lost 8 bases and J lost 0, with 23 bases in between. The CDR3 contains 18 residues. In nucleotides, the CDR3 is TGTGCCAGCCACCCATTACACCGACTGATACATAGCAATCAGCCCCAGCATTTT. Translating it yields CASHPLHRLIHSNQPQHF.

With regard to this clonotype: The junction shows a germline mismatch at one end, possibly a read error. The chain is built from TRBV7-7 and TRBJ2-2; TRBD2 matches at 7 bases. The CDR3 totals 16 residues. The germline CDR1 and CDR2 sequences are SSHAT and FNYEAQ (reference sequence). Here the CDR3 reads CASSLGVGRNTEELFF. The CDR3 DNA is TGTGCTAGCAGCTTAGGTGTCGGGAGGAACACCGAGGAGCTGTTTTTT.

V gene TRBV7-9 combines with J gene TRBJ2-1, with a possible D match to TRBD2 (5 bases). This CDR3 contains 15 residues. Germline V gene data show CDR1 as SEHNR and CDR2 as FQNEAQ (reference sequence). V was shortened by 4 bases and J by 6 bases, with 16 bases between the two germline ends. The CDR3 region has the DNA TGTGCCAGCAGCTCGGAGGAGTTAGGGTTCAATGAGCAGTTCTTC. Translating gives CASSSEELGFNEQFF.

This clonotype was found many times. V is TRBV28 and J is TRBJ2-3, with 7 bases lining up with TRBD1. Trimming at V came to 5 bases and at J to 4 bases, leaving 6 bases not matched to a gene. This CDR3 is 14 amino acids long. Germline loops: CDR1 MDHEN, CDR2 SYDVKM. The DNA for the CDR3 is TGTGCCAGCAGTAAGACAGGGAATTCAGATACGCAGTATTTT. Its translation: CASSKTGNSDTQYF. The variable domain in full, completed from reference TRBV28 and TRBJ2-3, reads DVKVTQSSRYLVKRTGEKVFLECVQDMDHENMFWYRQDPGLGLRLIYFSYDVKMKEKGDIPEGYSVSREKKERFSLILESASTNQTSMYLCASSKTGNSDTQYFGPGTRLTVL.

V gene TRBV5-4 combines with J gene TRBJ2-5; TRBD2 matches 7 bases. The germline gives CDR1 SGHNT, CDR2 YYREEE (reference sequence). The CDR3 loop spans 15 amino acids. V trimming: 4 bases; J trimming: 3 bases; junction bases outside the gene matches: 9. The CDR3 nucleotides read TGTGCCAGCAGCCAACTAGCGCTGGGAGAAGAGACCCAGTACTTC. Amino acid sequence: CASSQLALGEETQYF.

This clonotype was detected many times. The CDR3 nucleotides read TGTGCCAGCCGAAGGCCGGGACAGGGCCTTAAGAGCTCTGGGGCCAACGTCCTGACTTTC. Translating gives CASRRPGQGLKSSGANVLTF. The rearrangement links TRBV11-2 to TRBJ2-6, with 9 bases fitting TRBD1. The CDR3 spans 20 residues. Trimming cost V 8 bases and J 0 bases; bases outside gene matches: 17. Germline V gene lookup returns CDR1 SGHAT and CDR2 FQNNGV.

This clonotype was picked up many times. V is TRBV7-9 and J is TRBJ2-7; D gene ambiguous. Germline-derived CDR1 and CDR2 are SEHNR and FQNEAQ (reference sequence). The CDR3 spans 15 residues. The V end lost 6 bases, the J end lost 2 bases, and 17 bases lay between the germline ends. The DNA of the CDR3 is TGTGCCAGCAGTCCAGCCACCCCGATACCCTACGAGCAGTACTTC. It is translated as CASSPATPIPYEQYF.

This clonotype was seen ten or more times. V gene TRBV5-5 combines with J gene TRBJ2-1, with a possible D match to TRBD2 (6 bases). The V gene lost 5 bases and the J gene lost 9 bases, with 15 bases spanning the gap. The germline CDR1 and CDR2 sequences are SGHKS and YYEKEE (reference sequence). The CDR3 covers 13 residues. CDR3: CASSLSSVPEQFF. The CDR3 DNA reads TGTGCCAGCAGTTTGTCTAGCGTTCCTGAGCAGTTCTTC.

This clonotype was detected ten times or more. This chain links TRBV4-2 with TRBJ2-1; D gene uncertain. The length of the CDR3 is 14 residues. Germline CDR1 is LGHNA and CDR2 is YNFKEQ. Trimming left V 0 bases short and J 7 bases short, with 10 bases between. CDR3 in amino acids: CASSQDLLENEQFF. The CDR3 DNA follows: TGTGCCAGCAGCCAAGATCTCCTTGAGAATGAGCAGTTCTTC.

V is TRBV28 and J is TRBJ1-1; TRBD1 matches at 12 bases. From germline, CDR1 is MDHEN and CDR2 SYDVKM. The CDR3 consists of 18 residues. The J segment lost 3 bases and the V segment lost 7 bases, leaving 15 bases of the junction unmatched. For the CDR3, the DNA is TGTGCCAGCACCCCCGGGACAGGGGGCGTACGGGTGGACACTGAAGCTTTCTTT. This encodes CASTPGTGGVRVDTEAFF. Using reference TRBV28 and TRBJ1-1 for the parts outside the CDR3, the full variable domain is DVKVTQSSRYLVKRTGEKVFLECVQDMDHENMFWYRQDPGLGLRLIYFSYDVKMKEKGDIPEGYSVSREKKERFSLILESASTNQTSMYLCASTPGTGGVRVDTEAFFGQGTRLTVV.

This clonotype was counted ten times or more. The rearrangement joins TRBV28 to TRBJ2-1; D is possibly TRBD1 (5 bases). Trimming took 8 bases from V and 0 from J, leaving 17 bases between them. Per the germline V gene, CDR1 is MDHEN and CDR2 is SYDVKM. CDR3 size: 16 residues. For the CDR3, the DNA is TGTGCCAGCCGACAAAGGGGCAAGAGCTCCTACAATGAGCAGTTCTTC. This gives the protein CASRQRGKSSYNEQFF.

Ten or more counts support this clonotype. CDR3 nucleotides: TGTGCCAGCAGTTTCGGGGGTCCGGCTGGCTACACCTTC. This gives the protein CASSFGGPAGYTF. The rearrangement joins TRBV12-3 or TRBV12-4 to TRBJ1-2; D is perhaps TRBD1 (5 bases). The CDR3 sequence is 13 residues long. Trimming shortened V by 3 bases and J by 7 bases, and 12 bases separated the two germline ends.

This clonotype showed up just a few times. Given a much more abundant clone one base away, this may be a read error. A read error is likely, as this CDR3 ends without the conserved phenylalanine or tryptophan. This chain connects TRBV11-2 to TRBJ2-7; 9 bases are shared with TRBD1. This CDR3 has 15 amino acids. CDR1 SGHAT and CDR2 FQNNGV come from the germline V gene. In DNA, the CDR3 is TGCGCCAGCAGTCTTGCCGGGACAGGGCCCTACGAGCAGTACTCC. It yields the protein CASSLAGTGPYEQYS.

This clonotype showed up many times. This chain connects TRBV27 to TRBJ1-5; unclear D gene. The V end was cut by 3 bases, the J end by 7 bases, with 13 bases between. CDR1 MNHEY and CDR2 SMNVEV come from the germline V gene (reference sequence). This CDR3 contains 14 residues. This CDR3 reads CASSFRRAIQPQHF. The CDR3 DNA reads TGTGCCAGCAGTTTCAGGAGGGCGATCCAGCCCCAGCATTTT.

In this sample, this clonotype turned up many times. The J gene is TRBJ2-1, the V gene TRBV7-9; perhaps TRBD1 as D (6 bases). The CDR3 covers 14 residues. Between the trimmed V and J ends, which lost 5 bases and 5 bases, there was a span of 13 bases. From germline, CDR1 is SEHNR and CDR2 FQNEAQ (reference sequence). CDR3: CASSAGTPDNEQFF. In nucleotides, the CDR3 is TGTGCCAGCAGCGCCGGGACACCTGACAATGAGCAGTTCTTC.

In its sample, this clonotype was seen a few times. The V call is TRBV7-8, the J call TRBJ1-5, with TRBD1 as a possible D gene (6 bases). Trimming removed 4 bases at V and 3 bases at J, with 10 bases between. The CDR3 is made up of 14 amino acids. The germline CDR1 and CDR2 sequences are SGHVS and FQNEAQ. The CDR3 sequence: CASSSRTDNQPQHF. DNA for the CDR3: TGTGCCAGCAGCTCCCGGACAGACAATCAGCCCCAGCATTTT.

In its sample, this clonotype was seen many times. The rearrangement joins TRBV18 to TRBJ1-1, with D maybe TRBD1 (5 bases). Germline CDR1 KGHSH, CDR2 LQKENI. The CDR3 extends over 14 amino acids. The V end lost 2 bases, the J end lost 4 bases, and 11 bases lay between the germline ends. CDR3 sequence: CASSPSNGGTEAFF. CDR3 DNA: TGTGCCAGCTCACCATCCAACGGGGGCACTGAAGCTTTCTTT.

This chain uses TRBV20-1 with TRBJ2-3; D possibly corresponds to TRBD1 (5 bases). The CDR3 has 13 amino acids. Looked up from germline, CDR1 is DFQATT and CDR2 is SNEGSKA (reference sequence). In DNA form, the CDR3 reads TGCAGCCGCCTTGACAGCTACACAGATACGCAGTATTTT. This translates into CSRLDSYTDTQYF.

As to this clonotype: A much larger clone lies one base from this, so it may be a read error. The chain employs TRBV27 and TRBJ1-5; a possible D gene is TRBD1 (5 bases). V was shortened by 6 bases and J by 7 bases, with 19 bases between the two germline ends. The CDR3 contains 15 residues. Germline V gives CDR1 MNHEY, CDR2 SMNVEV (reference sequence). The CDR3 loop reads CASSQDERGDQPQHF. The DNA for the CDR3 is TGTGCCAGCAGCCAGGACGAAAGGGGTGACCAGCCCCAGCATTTT.

The table lists this clonotype with many counts. This chain links TRBV13 with TRBJ2-3; maybe TRBD2 (6 bases). Germline-derived CDR1 and CDR2 are PRHDT and FYEKMQ (reference sequence). V was clipped by 5 bases and J by 4 bases, with 13 bases between them. The CDR3 loop spans 14 amino acids. Written as DNA, the CDR3 is TGTGCCAGCAGCCCTTCGGACTACGCAGATACGCAGTATTTT. As protein: CASSPSDYADTQYF.

This clonotype has at least ten counts. The chain links TRBV12-3 or TRBV12-4 to TRBJ2-2, with 7 bases identical to TRBD2. The J segment lost 1 base and the V segment lost 5 bases, leaving 4 bases of the junction unmatched. CDR3 length: 15 residues. In DNA, the CDR3 is TGTGCCAGCAGTATCTCTAGCGGGAACACCGGGGAGCTGTTTTTT. It translates to CASSISSGNTGELFF.

The rearrangement links TRBV10-2 to TRBJ2-3, with D hard to call. V was cut by 1 base and J by 2 bases, with 13 bases left in between. This CDR3 region has 16 residues. Germline V gives CDR1 WSHSY, CDR2 SAAADI. DNA for the CDR3: TGCGCCAGCAGTGAGTGGTACACAGAGGACACAGATACGCAGTATTTT. It is translated as CASSEWYTEDTDTQYF.

This clonotype came up many times. The chain recombines TRBV20-1 with TRBJ1-1, with TRBD1 as a possible D gene (5 bases). The V gene's germline CDR1 is DFQATT and CDR2 SNEGSKA (reference sequence). Trimming pared 0 bases from V and 6 bases from J, leaving 14 bases between. The length of the CDR3 is 14 residues. Here the CDR3 reads CSARDAGRRAEAFF. The CDR3 nucleotides are TGCAGTGCTAGAGATGCAGGGAGAAGGGCTGAAGCTTTCTTT.

At least ten counts were recorded for this clonotype. The chain recombines TRBV3-1 with TRBJ2-1; 14 nucleotides align to TRBD2. Germline CDR1 reads LGHDT; CDR2 reads YNNKEL (reference sequence). The CDR3 loop spans 19 amino acids. J was trimmed by 4 bases and V by 1 base; bases with no gene match: 9. This CDR3 reads CASSQAGTSGRSRYNEQFF. CDR3 bases: TGTGCCAGCAGCCAAGCCGGGACTAGCGGGAGAAGTCGGTACAATGAGCAGTTCTTC.

This clonotype was observed many times. J is TRBJ2-7 and V is TRBV11-2; D ambiguous. This CDR3 spans 16 amino acids. Germline V gene sequence: CDR1 SGHAT, CDR2 FQNNGV. Trimming removed 5 bases from V and 1 base from J, with 18 bases in between. Here the CDR3 DNA reads TGTGCCAGCAGCCAAATAAACCAAGTAAGGTCCTACGAGCAGTACTTC. Translating gives CASSQINQVRSYEQYF.

This clonotype was counted between two and nine times. This may be a read error: a much more frequent sequence differs by one nucleotide. V gene TRBV13 combines with J gene TRBJ2-5; perhaps D is TRBD1 or TRBD2 (5 bases each). The germline CDR1 and CDR2 sequences are PRHDT and FYEKMQ (reference sequence). There are 15 residues in the CDR3. In nucleotides, the CDR3 is TGTGCCAACAGCTTTGGACGTTGGGGGCAAGAGACCCAGTACTTC. As protein: CANSFGRWGQETQYF. The full variable domain, in which reference TRBV13 and TRBJ2-5 provide the parts outside the CDR3, is AAGVIQSPRHLIKEKRETATLKCYPIPRHDTVYWYQQGPGQDPQFLISFYEKMQSDKGSIPDRFSAQQFSDYHSELNMSSLELGDSALYFCANSFGRWGQETQYFGPGTRLLVL.